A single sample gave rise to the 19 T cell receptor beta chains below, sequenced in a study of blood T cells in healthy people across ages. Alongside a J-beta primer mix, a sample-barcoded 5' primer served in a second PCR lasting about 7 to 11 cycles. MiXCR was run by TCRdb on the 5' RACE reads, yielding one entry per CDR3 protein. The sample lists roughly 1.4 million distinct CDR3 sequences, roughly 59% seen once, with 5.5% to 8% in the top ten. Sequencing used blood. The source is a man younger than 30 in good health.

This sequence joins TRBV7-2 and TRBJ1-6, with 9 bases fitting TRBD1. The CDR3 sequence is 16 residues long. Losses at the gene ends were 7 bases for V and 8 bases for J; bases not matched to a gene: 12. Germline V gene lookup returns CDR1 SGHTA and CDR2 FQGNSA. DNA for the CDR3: TGTGCCAGCACCCCACAGGGGGCCGCTTTAGATTCACCCCTCCACTTT. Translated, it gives CASTPQGAALDSPLHF.

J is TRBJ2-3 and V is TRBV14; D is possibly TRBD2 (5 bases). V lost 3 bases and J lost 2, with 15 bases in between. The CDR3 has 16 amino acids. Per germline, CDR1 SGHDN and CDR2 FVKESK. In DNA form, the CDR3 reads TGTGCCAGCAGCCATCCTCGGCAGGAGGTCACAGATACGCAGTATTTT. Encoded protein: CASSHPRQEVTDTQYF.

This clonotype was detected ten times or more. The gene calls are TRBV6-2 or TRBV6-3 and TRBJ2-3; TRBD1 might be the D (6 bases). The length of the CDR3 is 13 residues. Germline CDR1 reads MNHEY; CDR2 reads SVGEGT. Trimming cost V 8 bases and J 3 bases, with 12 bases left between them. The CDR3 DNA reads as TGTGCCAGCGGCCGGACAGAGACAGATACGCAGTATTTT. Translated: CASGRTETDTQYF.

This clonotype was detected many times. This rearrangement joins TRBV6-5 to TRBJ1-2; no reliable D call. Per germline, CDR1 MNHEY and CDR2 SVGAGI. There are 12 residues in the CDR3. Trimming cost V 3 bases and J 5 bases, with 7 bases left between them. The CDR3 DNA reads TGTGCCAGCAGTTATAACCGATATGGCTACACCTTC. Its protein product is CASSYNRYGYTF.

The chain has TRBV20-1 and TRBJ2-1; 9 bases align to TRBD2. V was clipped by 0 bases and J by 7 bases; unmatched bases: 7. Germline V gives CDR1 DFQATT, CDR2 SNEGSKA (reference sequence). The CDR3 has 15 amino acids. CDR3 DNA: TGCAGTGCTAGAGATGTGGGACTAGCATATAATGAGCAGTTCTTC. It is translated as CSARDVGLAYNEQFF.

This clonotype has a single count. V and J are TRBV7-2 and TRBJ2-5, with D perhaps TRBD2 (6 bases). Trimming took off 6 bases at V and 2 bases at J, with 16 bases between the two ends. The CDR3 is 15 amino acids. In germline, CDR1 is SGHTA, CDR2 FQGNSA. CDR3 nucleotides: TGTGCCAGCAGTTTACATGGAGGGGAACAAGAGACCCAGTACTTC. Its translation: CASSLHGGEQETQYF.

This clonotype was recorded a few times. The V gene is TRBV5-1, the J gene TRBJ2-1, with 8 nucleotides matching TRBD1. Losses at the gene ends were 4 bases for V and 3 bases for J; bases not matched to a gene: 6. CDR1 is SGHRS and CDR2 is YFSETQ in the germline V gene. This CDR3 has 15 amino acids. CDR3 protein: CASSARDRHYNEQFF. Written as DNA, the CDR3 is TGCGCCAGCAGCGCGCGGGACAGGCACTACAATGAGCAGTTCTTC.

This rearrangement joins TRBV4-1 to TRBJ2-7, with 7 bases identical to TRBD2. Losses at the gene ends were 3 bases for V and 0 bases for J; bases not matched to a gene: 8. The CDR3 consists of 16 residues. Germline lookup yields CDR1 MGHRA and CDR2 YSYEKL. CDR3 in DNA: TGCGCCAGCAGCCAGGGCGAACCGGGAGGCTCCTACGAGCAGTACTTC. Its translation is CASSQGEPGGSYEQYF.

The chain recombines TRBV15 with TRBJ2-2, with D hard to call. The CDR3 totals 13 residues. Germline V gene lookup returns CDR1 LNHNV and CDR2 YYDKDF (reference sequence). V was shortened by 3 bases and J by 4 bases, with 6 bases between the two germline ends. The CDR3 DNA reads TGTGCCACCAGCAGCCGGGCCACCGGGGAGCTGTTTTTT. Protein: CATSSRATGELFF. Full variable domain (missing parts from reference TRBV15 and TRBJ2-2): DAMVIQNPRYQVTQFGKPVTLSCSQTLNHNVMYWYQQKSSQAPKLLFHYYDKDFNNEADTPDNFQSRRPNTSFCFLDIRSPGLGDTAMYLCATSSRATGELFFGEGSRLTVL.

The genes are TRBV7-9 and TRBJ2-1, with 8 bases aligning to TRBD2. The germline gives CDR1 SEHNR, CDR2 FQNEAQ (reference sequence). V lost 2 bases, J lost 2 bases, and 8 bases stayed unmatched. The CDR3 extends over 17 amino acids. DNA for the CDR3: TGTGCCAGCAGCTTAACCCCTAGCGGGTTGACCTACAATGAGCAGTTCTTC. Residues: CASSLTPSGLTYNEQFF.

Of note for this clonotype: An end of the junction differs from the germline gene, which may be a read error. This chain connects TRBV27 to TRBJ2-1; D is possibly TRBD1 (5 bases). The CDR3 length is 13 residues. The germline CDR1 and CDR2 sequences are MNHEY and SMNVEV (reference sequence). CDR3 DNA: TGTGCCAGCAGTTCCGGACATCACAACGAGCAGTTCTTC. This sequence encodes CASSSGHHNEQFF.

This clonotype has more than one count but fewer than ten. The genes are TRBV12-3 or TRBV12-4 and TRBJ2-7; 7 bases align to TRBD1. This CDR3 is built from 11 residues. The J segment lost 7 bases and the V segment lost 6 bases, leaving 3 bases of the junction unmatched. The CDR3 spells CASRQGQEQYF. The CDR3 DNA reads TGTGCCAGCAGACAGGGACAGGAGCAGTACTTC.

The CDR3 DNA sequence: TGTGCCAGCAGGAGTTCCGCGAACACTGAAGCTTTCTTT. It codes for CASRSSANTEAFF. This rearrangement joins TRBV12-3 or TRBV12-4 to TRBJ1-1; D gene unclear. CDR3 length: 13 amino acids. The V end was cut by 6 bases, the J end by 1 base, with 9 bases between.

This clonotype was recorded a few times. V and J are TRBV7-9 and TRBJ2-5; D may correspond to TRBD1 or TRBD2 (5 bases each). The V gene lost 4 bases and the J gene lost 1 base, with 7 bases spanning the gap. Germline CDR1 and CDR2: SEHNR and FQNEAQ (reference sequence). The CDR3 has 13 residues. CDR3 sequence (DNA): TGTGCCAGCAGCTGGGACGGCCAAGAGACCCAGTACTTC. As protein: CASSWDGQETQYF.

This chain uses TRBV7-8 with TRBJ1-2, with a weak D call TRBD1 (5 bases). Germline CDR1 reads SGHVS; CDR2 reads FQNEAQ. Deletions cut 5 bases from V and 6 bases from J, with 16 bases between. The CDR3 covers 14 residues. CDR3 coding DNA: TGTGCCAGCAGCAGAATAGCGGGACTGGATGGCTACACCTTC. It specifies CASSRIAGLDGYTF.

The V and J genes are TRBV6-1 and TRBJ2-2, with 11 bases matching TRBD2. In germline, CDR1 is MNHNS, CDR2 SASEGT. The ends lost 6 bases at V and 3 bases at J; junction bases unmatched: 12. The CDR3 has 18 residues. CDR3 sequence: CASRTDRAGLADTGELFF. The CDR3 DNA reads TGTGCCAGCAGAACCGACAGGGCGGGACTAGCGGACACCGGGGAGCTGTTTTTT.

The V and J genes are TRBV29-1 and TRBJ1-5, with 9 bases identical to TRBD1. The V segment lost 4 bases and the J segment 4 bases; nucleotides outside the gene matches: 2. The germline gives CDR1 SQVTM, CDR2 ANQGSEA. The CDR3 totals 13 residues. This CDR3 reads CSVGDRVNQPQHF. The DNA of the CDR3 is TGCAGCGTTGGGGACAGGGTAAATCAGCCCCAGCATTTT.

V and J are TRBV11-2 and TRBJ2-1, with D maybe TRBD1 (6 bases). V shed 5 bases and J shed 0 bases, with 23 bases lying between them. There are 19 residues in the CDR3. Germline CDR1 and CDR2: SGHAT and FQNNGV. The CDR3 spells CASSPSDDQEDSSYNEQFF. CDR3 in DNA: TGTGCCAGCAGCCCCTCCGATGATCAGGAGGACAGCTCCTACAATGAGCAGTTCTTC.

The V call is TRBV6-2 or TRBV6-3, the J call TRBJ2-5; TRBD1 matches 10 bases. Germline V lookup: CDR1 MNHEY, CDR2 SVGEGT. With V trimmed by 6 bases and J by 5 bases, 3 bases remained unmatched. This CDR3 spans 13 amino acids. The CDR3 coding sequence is TGTGCCAGCAGGACAGGGGGCCCGGAGACCCAGTACTTC. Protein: CASRTGGPETQYF.